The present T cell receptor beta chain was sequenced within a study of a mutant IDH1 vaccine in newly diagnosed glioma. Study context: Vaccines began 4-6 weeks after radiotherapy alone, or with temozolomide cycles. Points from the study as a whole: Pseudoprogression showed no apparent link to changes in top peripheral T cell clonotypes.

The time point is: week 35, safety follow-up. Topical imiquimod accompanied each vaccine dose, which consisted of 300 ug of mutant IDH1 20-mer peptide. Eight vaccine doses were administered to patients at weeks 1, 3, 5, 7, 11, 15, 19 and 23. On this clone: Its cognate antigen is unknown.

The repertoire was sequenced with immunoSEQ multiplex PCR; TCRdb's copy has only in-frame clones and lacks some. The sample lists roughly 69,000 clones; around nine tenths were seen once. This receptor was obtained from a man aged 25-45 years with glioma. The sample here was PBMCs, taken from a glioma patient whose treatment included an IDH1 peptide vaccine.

As DNA, the CDR3 is TGCGCCAGCAGTGACGGAGATCAGCCCCAGCATTTT. Protein product: CASSDGDQPQHF. The V and J genes are TRBV10-2 and TRBJ1-5; no definite D call. CDR3 length: 12 residues. Trimming stripped 3 bases from V and 5 bases from J, with 5 bases between. The V gene's germline CDR1 is WSHSY and CDR2 SAAADI.